This TCR beta chain was sequenced in a study of blood T cell repertoires in COVID-19. Whole-study context: COVID-19 samples, acute and convalescent, were from the United States, Italy and Spain.

V lost 2 bases, J lost 4 bases, and 8 bases lay in between. The CDR3 is 13 amino acids. Per germline, CDR1 WNHNN and CDR2 SYGVQD (reference sequence). Seattle patient enrollment occurred during active infection, with longitudinal follow-up thereafter. Per the authors' pipeline: Nucleated cell counts were estimated from reference gene primer amplification. Repertoires were generated with immunoSEQ multiplex PCR, while TCRdb's copy carries only in-frame clones and drops some. That table is the source of V, J and clone size, and D and trimming were worked out from the DNA. The sample includes 55,000 or so clones, about 86% seen only once; the top ten take under 7.5%.

The sample taken for sequencing was peripheral blood. V and J are TRBV10-1 and TRBJ2-5; D not certain. The receptor comes from a woman aged 55-69 years with COVID-19, enrolled during active disease. CDR3 nucleotides: TGCGCCAGCAGTGAGAGTCTCGGAGAGACCCAGTACTTC. It translates to CASSESLGETQYF.